The rows below give T cell receptor beta chains drawn from one sample of a study of Graves' ophthalmopathy and Graves' hyperthyroidism. Each CDR3 protein gets one entry after TCRdb re-called the multiplex PCR reads with MiXCR. The repertoire holds some 750,000 distinct CDR3 sequences, with 40% as singletons. Material for sequencing was peripheral blood. All receptors come from an adult man with Graves' ophthalmopathy. The CDR3 runs from the conserved cysteine through the conserved F or W. D genes are given only for firm matches. The size field is filled for only some rows; it gives once, few, many or a size class.

>TRBD1|TRBV29-1|TRBJ2-5|-
CSVAESPGTGLETQYF
TGCAGCGTGGCTGAGTCCCCCGGGACAGGACTCGAGACCCAGTACTTC
>TRBD2|TRBV5-1|TRBJ2-7|many
CASSLGLAGARGYEQYF
TGCGCCAGCAGCTTGGGACTAGCGGGTGCACGGGGATACGAGCAGTACTTC
>-|TRBV9|TRBJ2-7|-
CASSPLLGNSEQYF
TGTGCCAGCAGCCCCCTCCTCGGGAACAGCGAGCAGTACTTC
>-|TRBV6-2/TRBV6-3|TRBJ1-2|-
CASSYKYGYTF
TGTGCCAGCAGTTATAAGTATGGCTACACCTTC
>TRBD2|TRBV2|TRBJ2-5|many
CASRKTSGRRETQYF
TGTGCCAGCAGAAAGACTAGCGGGAGAAGAGAGACCCAGTACTTC
>TRBD1|TRBV6-6|TRBJ2-5|few
CASSYGTGVGIETQYF
TGTGCCAGCAGTTACGGGACAGGGGTTGGGATCGAGACCCAGTACTTC
>TRBD1|TRBV9|TRBJ1-1|-
CASSRGQGAPNTEAFF
TGTGCCAGCAGCCGGGGGCAGGGGGCCCCGAACACTGAAGCTTTCTTT
>-|TRBV7-2|TRBJ2-5|-
CASSLAQGTGETQYF
TGTGCCAGCAGCTTAGCGCAGGGCACCGGGGAGACCCAGTACTTC
>TRBD1|TRBV9|TRBJ1-1|-
CASSLGDSINEAFF
TGCGCCAGCAGCTTGGGGGACAGCATAAATGAAGCTTTCTTT
>-|TRBV9|TRBJ2-7|few
CASSVADGPSYEQYF
TGTGCCAGCAGCGTAGCGGATGGGCCGTCCTACGAGCAGTACTTC
>-|TRBV29-1|TRBJ1-1|-
CSALEDFGNTEAFF
TGCAGCGCCCTTGAGGATTTCGGGAACACTGAAGCTTTCTTT
>-|TRBV24-1|TRBJ1-5|-
CASSEAGGWEPQHF
TGTGCCAGCAGTGAAGCGGGAGGGTGGGAGCCCCAGCATTTT
>TRBD2|TRBV25-1|TRBJ2-2|few
CASSSGTSVFGVAGELFF
TGTGCCAGCAGCTCCGGGACTAGCGTCTTCGGGGTCGCCGGGGAGCTGTTTTTT
>-|TRBV7-3|TRBJ2-5|many
CASSLLGIQETQYF
TGTGCCAGCAGCTTATTGGGGATCCAAGAGACCCAGTACTTC
>-|TRBV11-2|TRBJ2-7|-
CASSPRPSYLYEQYF
TGTGCCAGCAGCCCACGACCGTCTTATCTCTACGAGCAGTACTTC
>-|TRBV2|TRBJ2-2|few
CASRATQGPVTGELFF
TGTGCCAGCAGGGCCACTCAGGGACCGGTTACCGGGGAGCTGTTTTTT
>TRBD1|TRBV29-1|TRBJ2-6|-
CSVEGGQGWDGANVLTF
TGCAGCGTTGAAGGGGGACAGGGGTGGGATGGGGCCAACGTCCTGACTTTC
>TRBD2|TRBV7-9|TRBJ2-7|-
CASSLSGLAGVYEQYF
TGTGCCAGCAGCTTATCAGGACTAGCGGGAGTATACGAGCAGTACTTC
>-|TRBV24-1|TRBJ2-2|few
CATSVAGKTGELFF
TGTGCCACCAGTGTCGCAGGAAAAACCGGGGAGCTGTTTTTT
>-|TRBV2|TRBJ1-5|many
CASSDWGRNQPQHF
TGTGCCAGCAGTGATTGGGGGCGCAATCAGCCCCAGCATTTT
>-|TRBV5-4|TRBJ1-1|few
CASSLAGLSTEAFF
TGTGCCAGCAGCTTAGCGGGTTTAAGCACTGAAGCTTTCTTT
>TRBD1|TRBV11-2|TRBJ1-5|few
CASSLRQGAGGNQPQHF
TGTGCCAGCAGCCTGCGACAGGGGGCCGGCGGCAATCAGCCCCAGCATTTT
>TRBD1|TRBV10-3|TRBJ1-6|-
CAIRSGTANSPLHF
TGTGCCATCAGGTCCGGGACAGCTAATTCACCCCTCCACTTT
>TRBD1|TRBV5-1|TRBJ2-7|-
CASNGQGIEGYEQYF
TGCGCCAGCAACGGACAGGGAATTGAGGGCTACGAGCAGTACTTC
>-|TRBV25-1|TRBJ2-2|-
CASSRAGRQTGELFF
TGTGCCAGCAGCCGAGCCGGCAGGCAGACCGGGGAGCTGTTTTTT
>TRBD2|TRBV13|TRBJ2-5|-
CASSQESSGGPWAQYF
TGCGCCAGCAGCCAAGAATCTAGCGGGGGGCCTTGGGCCCAGTACTTC
>-|TRBV10-3|TRBJ1-1|many
CAISEDQNTEAFF
TGTGCCATCAGTGAAGACCAGAACACTGAAGCTTTCTTT
>-|TRBV15|TRBJ1-5|many
CATSSAPGPNQPQHF
TGTGCCACCAGCAGTGCTCCAGGGCCCAATCAGCCCCAGCATTTT
>-|TRBV7-9|TRBJ1-1|few
CASSSDRMNTEAFF
TGTGCCAGCAGCTCCGACAGGATGAACACTGAAGCTTTCTTT
>-|TRBV7-9|TRBJ1-5|-
CASSLGMDYEQYQPQHF
TGTGCCAGCAGCTTAGGAATGGACTACGAGCAGTATCAGCCCCAGCATTTT
>-|TRBV20-1|TRBJ2-2|-
CSASPLHRGGTGELFF
TGCAGTGCTAGCCCCCTTCACAGGGGGGGTACCGGGGAGCTGTTTTTT
>-|TRBV11-2|TRBJ2-5|few
CASSQGSGNRRETQYF
TGCGCCAGCAGCCAAGGTAGCGGTAACCGAAGGGAGACCCAGTACTTC
>TRBD2|TRBV7-2|TRBJ2-2|-
CASSRSSGPRSPGELFF
TGTGCCAGCAGCCGTTCTAGCGGACCGCGCTCTCCCGGGGAGCTGTTTTTT
>TRBD1|TRBV20-1|TRBJ2-6|-
CSARTGVVSGANVLTF
TGCAGTGCTAGGACAGGGGTGGTTTCTGGGGCCAACGTCCTGACTTTC
>-|TRBV12-3/TRBV12-4|TRBJ2-7|few
CASSWTDTYEQYF
TGTGCCAGCAGTTGGACAGATACCTACGAGCAGTACTTC
>-|TRBV27|TRBJ1-6|-
CASTEGVFGSPLHF
TGTGCCAGCACGGAGGGTGTGTTTGGCTCACCCCTCCACTTT
>-|TRBV9|TRBJ2-5|-
CASSTRKTQYF
TGTGCCAGCAGCACAAGGAAGACCCAGTACTTC
>TRBD1|TRBV25-1|TRBJ1-1|-
CACDRDGLGTEAFF
TGTGCCTGTGACAGGGACGGTTTAGGCACTGAAGCTTTCTTT
>TRBD2|TRBV20-1|TRBJ2-2|-
CSARGGGAKNTGELFF
TGCAGTGCTAGAGGGGGAGGGGCAAAAAACACCGGGGAGCTGTTTTTT
>-|TRBV7-2|TRBJ2-5|-
CAWSVLGGETQYF
TGTGCCTGGAGTGTACTGGGGGGTGAGACCCAGTACTTC
>-|TRBV15|TRBJ2-2|-
CATSRDLAGQIGELFF
TGTGCCACCAGCAGAGATTTAGCGGGACAGATCGGGGAGCTGTTTTTT
>-|TRBV7-3|TRBJ1-4|many
CASSLTGGTHEKLFF
TGTGCCAGCAGCTTAACGGGGGGAACGCATGAAAAACTGTTTTTT
>-|TRBV15|TRBJ1-5|many
CATSRGQADQPQHF
TGTGCCACCAGCAGAGGACAGGCGGATCAGCCCCAGCATTTT
>-|TRBV7-9|TRBJ2-3|few
CASSLDRRYGSQYF
TGTGCCAGCAGCTTAGACCGACGATACGGGTCGCAGTATTTT
>TRBD1|TRBV14|TRBJ1-1|-
CASRPGTGVTEAFF
TGTGCCAGCAGGCCCGGGACAGGGGTAACTGAAGCTTTCTTT